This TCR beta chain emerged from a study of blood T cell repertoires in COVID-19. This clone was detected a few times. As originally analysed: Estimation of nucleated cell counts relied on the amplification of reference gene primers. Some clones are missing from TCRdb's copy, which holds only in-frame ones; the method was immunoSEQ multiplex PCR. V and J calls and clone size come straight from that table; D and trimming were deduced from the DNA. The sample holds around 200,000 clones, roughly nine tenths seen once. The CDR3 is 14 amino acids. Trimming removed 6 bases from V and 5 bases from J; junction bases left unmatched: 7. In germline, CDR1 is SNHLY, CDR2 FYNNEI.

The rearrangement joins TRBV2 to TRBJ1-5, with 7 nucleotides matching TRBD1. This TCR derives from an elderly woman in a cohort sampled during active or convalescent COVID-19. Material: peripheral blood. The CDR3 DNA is TGTGCCAGCAGACGGACAGGCCTCGATCAGCCCCAGCATTTT. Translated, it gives CASRRTGLDQPQHF.